These 10 T cell receptor beta chains share one sample of origin, sequenced in a study of T-cell memory formation after mild COVID-19. TCRdb fed the 5' RACE reads into MiXCR, producing one record per CDR3 protein. Of approximately 250,000 distinct CDR3 sequences in the sample, 16% were seen once. The source material was PBMCs or a T cell subset sorted from them (not recorded which). The receptors shown here come from a young man who had mild COVID-19 (a few samples of this study predate the infection). Cell type and time point are not known.

The chain recombines TRBV6-2 or TRBV6-3 with TRBJ1-2; D remains ambiguous. Germline V gene lookup returns CDR1 MNHEY and CDR2 SVGEGT. The CDR3 has 14 residues. V lost 3 bases, J lost 2 bases, and 10 bases lay in between. The CDR3 protein is CASSYGEKNYGYTF. The CDR3 DNA follows: TGTGCCAGCAGTTATGGGGAGAAAAACTATGGCTACACCTTC.

The chain couples TRBV6-5 to TRBJ1-5; D possibly corresponds to TRBD1 (5 bases). V was pared by 6 bases and J by 1 base, with 7 bases between. Germline V lookup: CDR1 MNHEY, CDR2 SVGAGI. CDR3 length: 13 amino acids. The CDR3 nucleotides are TGTGCCAGCAGGCGGGGGAGCAATCAGCCCCAGCATTTT. It is translated as CASRRGSNQPQHF.

This clonotype was picked up a small number of times. V usage is TRBV4-1 and J usage is TRBJ2-1; D is uncertain. Germline lookup yields CDR1 MGHRA and CDR2 YSYEKL. The ends were cut back, 4 bases at V and 7 bases at J, with 11 bases in the middle. This CDR3 contains 13 residues. For the CDR3, the DNA is TGCGCCAGCAGCCTTTTGAGGTTGAATGAGCAGTTCTTC. This encodes CASSLLRLNEQFF.

The chain joins TRBV12-3 or TRBV12-4 to TRBJ1-2; a possible D gene is TRBD1 (6 bases). Trimming stripped 6 bases from V and 6 bases from J, with 14 bases between. The CDR3 length is 13 residues. CDR3 nucleotide sequence: TGTGCCAGCAGGGTGGACAGTTTGGATGGCTACACCTTC. It yields the protein CASRVDSLDGYTF.

The V and J genes are TRBV6-5 and TRBJ1-5; D remains unclear. The length of the CDR3 is 15 residues. V lost 5 bases, J lost 6 bases, and 17 bases lay in between. CDR1 and CDR2 from the germline V gene are MNHEY and SVGAGI. The CDR3 region has the DNA TGTGCCAGCAGTACCGGAAAAAATCCAGGTCAGCCCCAGCATTTT. Its protein product is CASSTGKNPGQPQHF.

This clonotype turned up a few times. This chain connects TRBV29-1 to TRBJ2-5; D assignment may be TRBD1 or TRBD2 (7 bases each). The V end was cut by 4 bases, the J end by 4 bases, with 16 bases between. The germline CDR1 and CDR2 sequences are SQVTM and ANQGSEA. CDR3 length: 14 residues. CDR3 loop: CSVVGSGGGETQYF. DNA of the CDR3: TGCAGCGTTGTAGGATCAGGGGGGGGAGAGACCCAGTACTTC.

J is TRBJ1-1 and V is TRBV5-1, with a possible D match to TRBD1 (5 bases). V lost 1 base to trimming and J lost 5 bases, with 12 bases between them. Germline CDR1 and CDR2: SGHRS and YFSETQ. The CDR3 covers 14 residues. The CDR3 nucleotides read TGCGCCAGCAGCTTGTCTGGGTACAGGACTGAAGCTTTCTTT. Amino acid sequence: CASSLSGYRTEAFF.

This chain joins TRBV20-1 and TRBJ1-4; D gene uncertain. Germline CDR1 reads DFQATT; CDR2 reads SNEGSKA (reference sequence). V lost 5 bases, J lost 0 bases, and 4 bases lay in between. The CDR3 covers 12 residues. The CDR3 DNA sequence: TGCAGTGCTCCTTCAACTAATGAAAAACTGTTTTTT. Translation: CSAPSTNEKLFF.

This clonotype was seen only a few times. The chain has TRBV11-3 and TRBJ2-1, with D possibly being TRBD1 (6 bases). V lost 5 bases and J 8 bases, leaving 13 bases between the germline ends. The CDR3 is 13 amino acids. CDR1 SGHNT and CDR2 YENEEA come from the germline V gene. The CDR3 region is CASSPQGRDEQFF. The CDR3, as DNA: TGTGCCAGCAGCCCCCAGGGGCGGGATGAGCAGTTCTTC.

The rearrangement links TRBV12-3 or TRBV12-4 to TRBJ2-3, with 7 bases fitting TRBD2. V lost 5 bases to trimming and J lost 0 bases; unmatched junction nucleotides: 2. This CDR3 is 14 amino acids long. The CDR3 loop reads CASSGGVSTDTQYF. DNA of the CDR3: TGTGCCAGCAGTGGGGGGGTCAGCACAGATACGCAGTATTTT.